This T cell receptor (beta chain) stems from a study of technical replicates of blood from a few donors. Here immunoSEQ multiplex PCR was the method, and the copy in TCRdb shows in-frame clones only, minus some. The sample includes around 64,000 clones, 80% to 95% of them seen just once. The length of the CDR3 is 15 residues. The germline V gene encodes CDR1 LGHNA and CDR2 YSLEER. The germline V and J ends were trimmed by 4 bases and 5 bases, with 15 bases remaining between them. The TCR comes from a human donor in good health. Some clones in this sample may be carry-over from other donors' samples. The chain employs TRBV4-3 and TRBJ1-5, with unresolved D. The source material was PBMCs. CDR3 sequence (DNA): TGCGCCAGCAGCCTACGACCTTGGAGGTATCAGCCCCAGCATTTT. Protein sequence: CASSLRPWRYQPQHF.